This TCR beta chain was obtained from a study of T cell responses to AZD1222 COVID-19 vaccine. The method was immunoSEQ multiplex PCR; TCRdb's version includes in-frame clones alone and lacks a portion of them. In the table there are approximately 72,000 clones, about 89% of which are singletons. The germline V gene has CDR1 MDHEN and CDR2 SYDVKM. This CDR3 comprises 14 residues. Trimming stripped 2 bases from V and 4 bases from J, with 11 bases between. The sample in question was peripheral blood, obtained 28 days after the second AZD1222 dose. The clonotype originates from an adult who received the AZD1222 COVID-19 vaccine. This sequence joins TRBV28 and TRBJ1-1; D is uncertain. CDR3 DNA: TGTGCCAGCAGTTTACCATTACCGGGCACTGAAGCTTTCTTT. It is translated as CASSLPLPGTEAFF.